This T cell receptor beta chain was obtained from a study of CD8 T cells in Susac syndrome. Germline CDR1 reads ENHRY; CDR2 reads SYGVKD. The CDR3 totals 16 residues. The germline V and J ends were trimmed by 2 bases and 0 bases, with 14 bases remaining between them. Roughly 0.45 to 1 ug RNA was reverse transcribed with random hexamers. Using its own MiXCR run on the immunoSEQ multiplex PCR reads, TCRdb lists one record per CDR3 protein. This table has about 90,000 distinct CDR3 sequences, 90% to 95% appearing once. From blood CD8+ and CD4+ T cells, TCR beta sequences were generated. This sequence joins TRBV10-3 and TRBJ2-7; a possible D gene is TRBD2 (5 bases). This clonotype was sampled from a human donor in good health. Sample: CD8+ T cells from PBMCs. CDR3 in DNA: TGTGCCATCAGTGAGGAGCCTAGCCTCAGCTCCTACGAGCAGTACTTC. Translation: CAISEEPSLSSYEQYF.